This T cell receptor (beta chain) was retrieved from a study of cytomegalovirus exposure and HLA in healthy donors. Study observations and caveats: In vitro experiments confirmed that three CMV-associated chains were specific for CMV antigens. V segments that were indistinguishable, TRBV6-2 and TRBV6-3 among them, were omitted from analysis. It was taken for granted in presence/absence analyses that sequencing depth across donors was roughly uniform.

Germline-derived CDR1 and CDR2 are MGHRA and YSYEKL. The ends lost 2 bases at V and 3 bases at J; junction bases unmatched: 5. The CDR3 runs 15 residues. The primer mix had 60 Vbeta and 13 Jbeta primers. Repertoires were generated with immunoSEQ multiplex PCR, while TCRdb's copy carries only in-frame clones and drops some. Counted here are 140,000 or so clones, 82% occurring once; the ten biggest clones make up over 9.5%. Points on this clone: What it binds is not known.

The chain combines TRBV4-1 with TRBJ2-5; the match to TRBD1 covers 8 bases. The sequenced sample consisted of PBMCs. This TCR was sampled from a woman aged 55-75 years in good health and CMV-seropositive. This CDR3 reads CASSQRDRTEETQYF. The CDR3 region has the DNA TGCGCCAGCAGCCAACGGGACAGGACAGAAGAGACCCAGTACTTC.